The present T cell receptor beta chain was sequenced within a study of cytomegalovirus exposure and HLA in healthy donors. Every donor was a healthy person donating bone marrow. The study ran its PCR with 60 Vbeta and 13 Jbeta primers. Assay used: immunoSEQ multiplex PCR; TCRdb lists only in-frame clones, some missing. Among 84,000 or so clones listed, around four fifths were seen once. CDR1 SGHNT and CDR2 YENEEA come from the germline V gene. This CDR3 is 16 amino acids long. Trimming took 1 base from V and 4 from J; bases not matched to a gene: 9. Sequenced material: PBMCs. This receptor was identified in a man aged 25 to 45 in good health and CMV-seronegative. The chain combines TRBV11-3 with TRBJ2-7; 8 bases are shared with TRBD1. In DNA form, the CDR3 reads TGTGCCAGCAGCTTAGGGTCAGCAGGGGGCCTGTACGAGCAGTACTTC. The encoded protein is CASSLGSAGGLYEQYF.